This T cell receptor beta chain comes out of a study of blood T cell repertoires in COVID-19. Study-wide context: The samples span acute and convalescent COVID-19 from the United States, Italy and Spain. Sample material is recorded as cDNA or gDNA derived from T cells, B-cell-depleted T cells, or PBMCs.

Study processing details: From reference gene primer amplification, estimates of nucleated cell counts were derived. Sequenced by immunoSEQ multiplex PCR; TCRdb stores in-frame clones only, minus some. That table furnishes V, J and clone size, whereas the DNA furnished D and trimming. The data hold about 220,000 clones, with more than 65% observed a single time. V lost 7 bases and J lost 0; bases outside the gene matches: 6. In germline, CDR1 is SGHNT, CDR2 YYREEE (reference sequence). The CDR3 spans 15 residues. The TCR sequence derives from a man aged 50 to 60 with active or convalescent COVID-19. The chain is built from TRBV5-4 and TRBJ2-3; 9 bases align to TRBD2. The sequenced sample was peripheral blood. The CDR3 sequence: CASLPAGGSTDTQYF. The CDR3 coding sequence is TGTGCCAGCCTCCCCGCGGGGGGGAGCACAGATACGCAGTATTTT. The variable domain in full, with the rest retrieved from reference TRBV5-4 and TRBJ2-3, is ETGVTQSPTHLIKTRGQQVTLRCSSQSGHNTVSWYQQALGQGPQFIFQYYREEENGRGNFPPRFSGLQFPNYSSELNVNALELDDSALYLCASLPAGGSTDTQYFGPGTRLTVL.